Reported below is one T cell receptor beta chain. Its antigen is unknown. Base-call qualities are not available, and no considerably larger clone is one nucleotide away. Collaborating institutions collected whole blood in K2EDTA tubes following their own protocols. For TCRbeta analysis, collaborators shipped samples in one of three forms: frozen whole blood, isolated PBMCs, or DNA extracted from either of those sample types. TCRbeta CDR3 regions were amplified from genomic DNA using the immunoSEQ Assay, a bias-controlled multiplex PCR. In the paper's pipeline: The number of nucleated cells in each sample was estimated by amplification of reference gene primers within the assay. To quantify the absolute abundance of each unique TCRbeta CDR3 rearrangement, sequence reads were collapsed and filtered. Productive Simpson clonality was computed per sample as the square root of Simpson's diversity index over productive rearrangements. This immuneACCESS table, as held by TCRdb, lists in-frame sequences with V and J called but not all clones. Of the missing ones, under half trace to an unresolved V gene in checked studies; the others have no known cause. That table supplies the V and J calls and clone size; D and trimming were determined from the DNA. The sample table holds 60,000 to 80,000 clones, of which roughly 86% were seen once. Together, the top ten hold approximately 0.99% of the sample.

This sample stems from a study of blood T cell repertoires in COVID-19 (dated by TCRdb to about 2020). In terms of the full investigation: Samples covering the acute and convalescent phases of COVID-19 were provided by collaborators in the United States, Italy and Spain. The prospective study material was composed of cDNA or gDNA derived from T cells, B-cell-depleted T cells, or PBMCs. The dataset comprised deeply sampled blood TCRbeta repertoires from subjects exposed to, actively infected with, or recovered from COVID-19. The repertoires were released in a freely available public database meant as a resource for research on the immune response to SARS-CoV-2. The samples were drawn from two sources: the first 160 participants of the ongoing ImmuneRACE study, and fewer than 1,500 subjects contributed by 6 global collaborators. A de-identified subject ID, COVID-19 status, age in years and sex were almost always included in the sample metadata. Where HLA class I and class II types were available, the types were taken from metadata supplied by the sample provider, not from assay-based typing. What the study reported, not specific to this receptor: The quantity of clinical and demographic metadata differed by source and by participant and was supplied without curation.

For CDR1 and CDR2, the germline V gene lists MDHEN and SYDVKM. Trimming leaves V shorter by 8 bases and J shorter by 6 bases, with the junction holding 15 bases beyond the gene matches. The CDR3 starts with the cysteine, ends with the phenylalanine, and has 17 residues. Only the CDR3 DNA stays, 51 bases, in frame from base 1. The chain uses TRBV28 and TRBJ2-1; the central 11 bases match TRBD2. The TCR was taken from a man in his sixties or seventies with acute or convalescent COVID-19. The sample taken for sequencing was peripheral blood. DNA sequence: TGTGCCAGCCACTCGACGGCTAGCGGGAGGAGTTCCAATGAGCAGTTCTTC. Its protein reads: CASHSTASGRSSNEQFF.